The 10 T cell receptor beta chains in this list originate from one sample, sequenced in a study of CD8+ T cells in alopecia areata. cDNA serving as the sequencing template came from extracted, reverse transcribed RNA. TCRdb keeps only in-frame clones here, not all; method: immunoSEQ multiplex PCR. There are about 150,000 clones in the sample; roughly 50% occur only once, and about 6.4% lies in the top ten. The sequencing input was CD4+ T cells sorted from blood. Every receptor here comes from a human donor with alopecia areata.

The chain joins TRBV15 to TRBJ2-2; D may be TRBD2 (6 bases). Trimming took off 3 bases at V and 5 bases at J, with 13 bases between the two ends. CDR1 LNHNV and CDR2 YYDKDF come from the germline V gene (reference sequence). The CDR3 length is 15 residues. In DNA form, the CDR3 reads TGTGCCACCAGCAGGCGGGACCCACAGACCGGGGAGCTGTTTTTT. Translated: CATSRRDPQTGELFF.

This clone was seen a few times. The chain combines TRBV5-1 with TRBJ1-3; possibly TRBD1 for D (6 bases). This CDR3 is built from 14 residues. V dropped 4 bases and J dropped 4 bases, with 12 bases sitting between them. Germline CDR1 is SGHRS and CDR2 is YFSETQ. Here the CDR3 DNA reads TGCGCCAGCAGCGGGGGGACAAACGGAAACACCATATATTTT. Its translation is CASSGGTNGNTIYF.

The chain links TRBV4-1 to TRBJ1-2; TRBD1 matches at 7 bases. CDR1 is MGHRA and CDR2 is YSYEKL in the germline V gene. This CDR3 is 16 amino acids long. J lost 3 bases, V lost 1 base, and 8 bases had no gene match. CDR3 nucleotides: TGCGCCAGCAGCCAAGTCACGACAGGGTGGGACTATGGCTACACCTTC. Its translation: CASSQVTTGWDYGYTF.

This clone was counted between two and nine times. The chain's CDR3 is CASSQRRSYNEQFF. In DNA, the CDR3 is TGTGCCAGCAGCCAACGGAGATCCTACAATGAGCAGTTCTTC. The chain is built from TRBV14 and TRBJ2-1, with no clear D. The V gene lost 2 bases and the J gene lost 1 base, with 6 bases spanning the gap. The V gene's germline CDR1 is SGHDN and CDR2 FVKESK. CDR3 length: 14 residues.

There are a few counts of this clone. The chain carries TRBV11-3 and TRBJ2-7; 7 bases line up with TRBD2. Germline V CDR1 and CDR2: SGHNT, YENEEA. The CDR3 runs to 16 residues. The ends lost 1 base at V and 5 bases at J; junction bases unmatched: 11. The CDR3: CASSLGEVRERNEQYF. In DNA, the CDR3 is TGTGCCAGCAGCTTAGGTGAGGTGCGGGAGCGGAACGAGCAGTACTTC.

The chain links TRBV28 to TRBJ2-3; D gene uncertain. Deletions cut 6 bases from V and 3 bases from J, with 7 bases between. The CDR3 is 12 residues long. CDR1 MDHEN and CDR2 SYDVKM come from the germline V gene. The CDR3 nucleotides read TGTGCCAGCAGGGATAGGACAGATACGCAGTATTTT. As protein: CASRDRTDTQYF.

This chain joins TRBV5-4 and TRBJ2-5; 7 nucleotides match TRBD1. Trimming took 4 bases from V and 4 from J; bases not matched to a gene: 10. CDR1 is SGHNT and CDR2 is YYREEE in the germline V gene (reference sequence). The CDR3 is 15 amino acids. CDR3 amino acids: CASSGKRQGGETQYF. Written as DNA, the CDR3 is TGTGCCAGCAGCGGGAAGAGACAGGGTGGAGAGACCCAGTACTTC.

The chain links TRBV28 to TRBJ2-7; D not resolved. The germline V gene encodes CDR1 MDHEN and CDR2 SYDVKM. CDR3 length: 12 amino acids. Between the trimmed V and J ends, which lost 6 bases and 4 bases, there was a span of 10 bases. The CDR3 here is CASSQHDYEQYF. The DNA of the CDR3 is TGTGCCAGCAGCCAACACGATTACGAGCAGTACTTC. Using reference TRBV28 and TRBJ2-7 for the parts outside the CDR3, the full variable domain is DVKVTQSSRYLVKRTGEKVFLECVQDMDHENMFWYRQDPGLGLRLIYFSYDVKMKEKGDIPEGYSVSREKKERFSLILESASTNQTSMYLCASSQHDYEQYFGPGTRLTVT.

This clone was seen a few times. V is TRBV29-1 and J is TRBJ2-1; 8 nucleotides line up with TRBD2. The CDR3 contains 16 residues. Trimming at V came to 4 bases and at J to 4 bases, leaving 12 bases not matched to a gene. The germline CDR1 and CDR2 sequences are SQVTM and ANQGSEA. CDR3 nucleotides: TGCAGCGTTGTGACCCCCCCTAGCGGGTTGTACAATGAGCAGTTCTTC. It codes for CSVVTPPSGLYNEQFF.

This sequence joins TRBV6-6 and TRBJ2-1; 8 bases line up with TRBD1. Germline CDR1 MNHNY, CDR2 SVGAGI (reference sequence). V trimming: 6 bases; J trimming: 3 bases; junction bases outside the gene matches: 10. The CDR3 spans 16 residues. CDR3 sequence: CASRKQGVIFYNEQFF. DNA for the CDR3: TGTGCCAGCAGGAAACAGGGGGTGATCTTCTACAATGAGCAGTTCTTC.